The 28 T cell receptor beta chains presented below share a single source sample, sequenced in a study of human T cells and chemical hapten exposure. Time point specified: pre-sensitization, week 0. Specified treatment: therapeutic diphenylcyclopropenone sensitization with weekly scalp DPC. The template was total RNA from unfractionated whole blood. TCRdb called the RACE reads again in MiXCR, with one record for every CDR3 protein. The table lists 40,000 or so distinct CDR3 sequences, 12% of them singletons, with 1.9% in the top ten. The sequencing here drew on whole blood, taken in connection with sensitization to the hapten diphenylcyclopropenone (DPC). The receptors come from a woman aged 40 to 50 with alopecia areata. Some clones in this sample may be carry-over from other donors' samples.

This clonotype was observed a single time. The chain combines TRBV29-1 with TRBJ1-1, with 7 nucleotides matching TRBD1. The V and J ends lost 7 bases and 4 bases, in that order; junction bases with no gene match: 9. This CDR3 has 13 amino acids. Looked up from germline, CDR1 is SQVTM and CDR2 is ANQGSEA. The CDR3 DNA sequence: TGCAGCGCCGGACAGGTTCGGAGCACTGAAGCTTTCTTT. This translates into CSAGQVRSTEAFF. The complete variable domain, with remaining parts taken from reference TRBV29-1 and TRBJ1-1, reads SAVISQKPSRDICQRGTSLTIQCQVDSQVTMMFWYRQQPGQSLTLIATANQGSEATYESGFVIDKFPISRPNLTFSTLTVSNMSPEDSSIYLCSAGQVRSTEAFFGQGTRLTVV.

This clonotype was seen repeatedly, ten times or more. The CDR3 spells CASSLDGVEAFF. CDR3 coding DNA: TGTGCCAGCAGCTTAGATGGGGTGGAAGCTTTCTTT. The chain has TRBV7-9 and TRBJ1-1; D remains unclear. V gave up 1 base and J gave up 8 bases, with 8 bases separating them. Germline CDR1 and CDR2: SEHNR and FQNEAQ (reference sequence). CDR3 length equals 12 residues.

This clonotype showed up just a few times. The V and J genes are TRBV19 and TRBJ1-5, with D maybe TRBD1 (5 bases). The CDR3 is 15 amino acids. The germline gives CDR1 LNHDA, CDR2 SQIVND (reference sequence). Trimming stripped 6 bases from V and 1 base from J, with 13 bases between. CDR3 residues: CASSRDPGSNQPQHF. CDR3 in DNA: TGTGCCAGTAGCCGGGACCCTGGGAGCAATCAGCCCCAGCATTTT.

The V gene is TRBV28, the J gene TRBJ1-1; D remains unclear. The V and J ends lost 2 bases and 2 bases respectively, with 3 bases between them. Germline CDR1 is MDHEN and CDR2 is SYDVKM. The CDR3 loop spans 12 amino acids. The CDR3 loop reads CASSLPNTEAFF. The CDR3 DNA reads TGTGCCAGCAGTTTACCCAACACTGAAGCTTTCTTT.

Many counts were recorded for this clonotype. V is TRBV15 and J is TRBJ1-5; D unclear. The CDR3 runs 13 residues. CDR1 LNHNV and CDR2 YYDKDF come from the germline V gene (reference sequence). Between the trimmed V and J ends, which lost 1 base and 4 bases, there was a span of 5 bases. CDR3 DNA: TGTGCCACCAGCAGAGGACTTAATCAGCCCCAGCATTTT. This codes for CATSRGLNQPQHF.

The chain recombines TRBV7-9 with TRBJ1-1, with no clear D. Trimming removed 3 bases at V and 3 bases at J, with 8 bases between. CDR3 length: 13 residues. Germline CDR1 reads SEHNR; CDR2 reads FQNEAQ (reference sequence). The chain's CDR3 is CASSLRRDTEAFF. The CDR3 DNA sequence: TGTGCCAGCAGCTTGAGACGGGACACTGAAGCTTTCTTT.

V usage is TRBV13 and J usage is TRBJ2-1, with 12 bases aligning to TRBD2. J was trimmed by 9 bases and V by 4 bases; bases with no gene match: 7. The CDR3 is made up of 15 amino acids. Germline V gene data show CDR1 as PRHDT and CDR2 as FYEKMQ (reference sequence). CDR3 amino acids: CASSSTGTSGFEQFF. The CDR3 DNA sequence: TGTGCCAGCAGCTCCACCGGGACTAGCGGGTTTGAGCAGTTCTTC.

A note on this clonotype: One end of the junction fails to match germline, which may point to a read error. V gene TRBV28 combines with J gene TRBJ2-7; 8 nucleotides agree with TRBD1. Germline values: CDR1 MDHEN, CDR2 SYDVKM. The length of the CDR3 is 15 residues. The CDR3 is CASRDSTGVSYEQYF. CDR3 DNA: TGTGCCAGCAGGGATTCGACAGGGGTCTCCTACGAGCAGTACTTT. Together with reference TRBV28 and TRBJ2-7, the CDR3 gives the full variable domain: DVKVTQSSRYLVKRTGEKVFLECVQDMDHENMFWYRQDPGLGLRLIYFSYDVKMKEKGDIPEGYSVSREKKERFSLILESASTNQTSMYLCASRDSTGVSYEQYFGPGTRLTVT.

This clonotype was observed many times. The chain joins TRBV20-1 to TRBJ2-3; 9 nucleotides agree with TRBD2. Trimming removed 0 bases from V and 2 bases from J; junction bases left unmatched: 6. This CDR3 comprises 16 residues. Germline CDR1 is DFQATT and CDR2 is SNEGSKA (reference sequence). Here the CDR3 reads CSARDPSGRNTDTQYF. CDR3 nucleotides: TGCAGTGCTAGAGATCCCAGCGGGAGGAACACAGATACGCAGTATTTT.

The table lists this clonotype with many counts. The chain employs TRBV11-2 and TRBJ2-5; 11 bases agree with TRBD2. The V segment lost 5 bases and the J segment 4 bases; nucleotides outside the gene matches: 9. Germline V lookup: CDR1 SGHAT, CDR2 FQNNGV. The CDR3 runs to 16 residues. In DNA, the CDR3 is TGTGCCAGCAGCCCCCGGCTAGCGGGGGGTGGAGAGACCCAGTACTTC. Encoded protein: CASSPRLAGGGETQYF.

This clonotype appeared a few times. V is TRBV7-8 and J is TRBJ2-7; D is unresolved. CDR3 length: 12 residues. Germline V CDR1 and CDR2: SGHVS, FQNEAQ. The V end was cut by 0 bases, the J end by 6 bases, with 6 bases between. The CDR3 loop is CASSLAGGEQYF. CDR3 bases: TGTGCCAGCAGCTTAGCGGGTGGCGAGCAGTACTTC.

This clonotype was observed many times. V and J are TRBV20-1 and TRBJ2-1; D remains unclear. CDR1 and CDR2 (germline): DFQATT, SNEGSKA (reference sequence). V dropped 5 bases and J dropped 3 bases, with 20 bases sitting between them. This CDR3 has 16 amino acids. For the CDR3, the DNA is TGCAGTGCTGAAACACGTTGGGCCGCTGGCTACAATGAGCAGTTCTTC. This gives the protein CSAETRWAAGYNEQFF.

This clonotype showed up many times. The V and J genes are TRBV28 and TRBJ2-4; D is undetermined. Germline V gives CDR1 MDHEN, CDR2 SYDVKM. Trimming pared 5 bases from V and 0 bases from J, leaving 5 bases between. The CDR3 loop spans 13 amino acids. CDR3: CASSDLAKNIQYF. The CDR3 coding sequence is TGTGCCAGCAGTGACCTAGCCAAAAACATTCAGTACTTC.

This clonotype was observed a handful of times. The genes are TRBV29-1 and TRBJ2-3; 14 bases fit TRBD2. The CDR3 runs 17 residues. The germline V gene has CDR1 SQVTM and CDR2 ANQGSEA. The V gene end was trimmed by 7 bases and the J gene end by 2 bases; junction bases not matched to a gene: 11. The CDR3 region has the DNA TGCAGCGCTAGAAGACTAGCGGGAGGGTCCTACACAGATACGCAGTATTTT. Amino acids: CSARRLAGGSYTDTQYF.

This clonotype was observed many times. The rearrangement links TRBV12-2 to TRBJ1-6; whether TRBD1, the table's D call, matches the DNA was not checked. TRBV12-2 is reported as a pseudogene. This CDR3 has 14 amino acids. DNA of the CDR3: TGTGCAAGTCGCTGGGGGGGCGCGAATTCACCCCTCCACTTT. Translation: CASRWGGANSPLHF.

This clonotype was counted only a few times. The V call is TRBV28, the J call TRBJ2-7; perhaps TRBD1 as D (6 bases). This CDR3 comprises 13 residues. CDR1 and CDR2 (germline): MDHEN, SYDVKM. V was cut by 3 bases and J by 5 bases, with 11 bases left in between. CDR3 sequence: CASSFQGSNEQYF. The CDR3 region has the DNA TGTGCCAGCAGTTTTCAGGGGAGCAACGAGCAGTACTTC.

This clonotype was seen a few times. The V call is TRBV16, the J call TRBJ1-5, with 12 bases that match TRBD1. The CDR3 length is 15 residues. V shed 3 bases, J shed 5 bases, and the junction held 2 bases outside the gene matches. Per the germline V gene, CDR1 is KGHSY and CDR2 is FQNENV. The CDR3 protein is CASSHGTGGHQPQHF. CDR3 DNA sequence: TGTGCCAGCAGCCACGGGACAGGGGGCCATCAGCCCCAGCATTTT.

There are many counts of this clonotype. V usage is TRBV9 and J usage is TRBJ2-7; the D gene is possibly TRBD1 (6 bases). V lost 0 bases, J lost 3 bases, and 13 bases lay in between. The CDR3 runs to 15 residues. Germline V gives CDR1 SGDLS, CDR2 YYNGEE. In nucleotides, the CDR3 is TGTGCCAGCAGCGTAGGCCCGGGACAATTCTACGAGCAGTACTTC. This encodes CASSVGPGQFYEQYF.

This clonotype was counted between two and nine times. CDR3 residues: CASSQGGHYEQYF. CDR3 in DNA: TGCGCCAGCAGCCAAGGGGGTCACTACGAGCAGTACTTC. This rearrangement joins TRBV4-1 to TRBJ2-7; D not resolved. CDR3 length: 13 residues. The ends were cut back, 1 base at V and 3 bases at J, with 7 bases in the middle. Germline CDR1 is MGHRA and CDR2 is YSYEKL.

This clonotype turned up a few times. The V and J genes are TRBV10-1 and TRBJ2-3; TRBD2 matches at 13 bases. Germline CDR1 is WNHNN and CDR2 is SYGVQD (reference sequence). Germline trimming cut 3 bases from V and 3 bases from J; bases unmatched to any gene: 0. The CDR3 totals 15 residues. The CDR3 is CASSELAGGTDTQYF. CDR3 DNA: TGCGCCAGCAGTGAACTAGCGGGAGGGACAGATACGCAGTATTTT.

This clonotype was observed many times. The chain recombines TRBV29-1 with TRBJ1-1; D uncertain. CDR3 size: 12 residues. Germline values: CDR1 SQVTM, CDR2 ANQGSEA. Trimming pared 3 bases from V and 0 bases from J, leaving 5 bases between. The CDR3 is CSVDRLNTEAFF. The CDR3 coding sequence is TGCAGCGTTGATAGGCTGAACACTGAAGCTTTCTTT.

The chain combines TRBV6-2 or TRBV6-3 with TRBJ2-5, with D unclear. In germline, CDR1 is MNHEY, CDR2 SVGEGT. The germline V and J ends were trimmed by 2 bases and 0 bases, with 7 bases remaining between them. The CDR3 is 14 residues long. In nucleotides, the CDR3 is TGTGCCAGCAGTTACGCATCTGACCAAGAGACCCAGTACTTC. It yields the protein CASSYASDQETQYF.

This clonotype was picked up many times. V and J are TRBV2 and TRBJ1-5, with D maybe TRBD1 (5 bases). CDR1 and CDR2 (germline): SNHLY, FYNNEI. This CDR3 has 15 amino acids. Trimming removed 4 bases from V and 1 base from J, with 11 bases in between. The CDR3 reads CASSVPRGSNQPQHF. In DNA, the CDR3 is TGTGCCAGCAGTGTACCTAGGGGCAGCAATCAGCCCCAGCATTTT.

The V and J genes are TRBV12-3 or TRBV12-4 and TRBJ1-1; D is perhaps TRBD1 (6 bases). With 4 bases removed from V and 0 bases from J, the gap between germline ends came to 12 bases. CDR3 length equals 15 residues. CDR3 sequence reads: CASSSTRGLNTEAFF. The CDR3 nucleotides are TGTGCCAGCAGTTCGACCAGGGGTTTGAACACTGAAGCTTTCTTT.

The chain carries TRBV7-9 and TRBJ2-7; D might be TRBD2 (7 bases). Trimming took 2 bases from V and 2 from J, leaving 19 bases between them. Germline values: CDR1 SEHNR, CDR2 FQNEAQ (reference sequence). The CDR3 is 17 residues long. The CDR3: CASSLTSLAGAAYEQYF. CDR3 nucleotides: TGTGCCAGCAGCTTAACGTCTCTGGCGGGGGCGGCCTACGAGCAGTACTTC. Combining the CDR3 with reference TRBV7-9 and TRBJ2-7 gives the whole variable domain DTGVSQNPRHKITKRGQNVTFRCDPISEHNRLYWYRQTLGQGPEFLTYFQNEAQLEKSRLLSDRFSAERPKGSFSTLEIQRTEQGDSAMYLCASSLTSLAGAAYEQYFGPGTRLTVT.

The chain employs TRBV5-6 and TRBJ1-3; 7 nucleotides line up with TRBD1. This CDR3 is 17 amino acids long. Germline V lookup: CDR1 SGHDT, CDR2 YYEEEE. V trimming: 1 base; J trimming: 0 bases; junction bases outside the gene matches: 7. The CDR3 sequence is CASSLTGTAYSGNTIYF. DNA for the CDR3: TGTGCCAGCAGCTTGACCGGGACAGCTTACTCTGGAAACACCATATATTTT.

This clonotype was seen only a few times. The chain carries TRBV29-1 and TRBJ1-1; D is unclear. The CDR3 length is 11 residues. Germline V gene data show CDR1 as SQVTM and CDR2 as ANQGSEA. The V gene lost 5 bases and the J gene lost 7 bases, with 11 bases spanning the gap. CDR3 DNA: TGCAGCGTTAAGGGCCGGGATGAAGCTTTCTTT. It yields the protein CSVKGRDEAFF.

The chain recombines TRBV18 with TRBJ2-7; 10 bases match TRBD2. The CDR3 covers 15 residues. Germline-derived CDR1 and CDR2 are KGHSH and LQKENI. The V segment lost 8 bases and the J segment 0 bases; nucleotides outside the gene matches: 7. The CDR3 DNA reads as TGTGCCAGCCGAATAGCGGGGGGTAGCTCCTACGAGCAGTACTTC. Protein sequence: CASRIAGGSSYEQYF.